Reported below is one TCR beta chain. Library preparation (for TCRbeta) was performed with unique molecular identifiers. MiXCR, applied by TCRdb to the PCR reads, yields one record per CDR3 protein. Of 200,000 to 300,000 distinct CDR3 sequences detected, about a quarter appear once; the ten largest clones hold roughly 2.5%. The record originates from a study of T-cell reconstitution after alpha-beta-depleted transplantation in children. This specimen consisted of PBMCs, obtained before TCRalphabeta/CD19-depleted stem cell transplant. This TCR came from a girl aged 2 to 9 with Fanconi anemia, due to receive a stem cell transplant.

CDR3: CSSGGTSSYNEQFF. The CDR3 coding sequence is TGCAGCAGCGGGGGGACTAGCTCCTACAATGAGCAGTTCTTC. The V call is TRBV20-1, the J call TRBJ2-1; 9 nucleotides match TRBD2. The CDR3 sequence is 14 residues long. Germline V CDR1 and CDR2: DFQATT, SNEGSKA (reference sequence).